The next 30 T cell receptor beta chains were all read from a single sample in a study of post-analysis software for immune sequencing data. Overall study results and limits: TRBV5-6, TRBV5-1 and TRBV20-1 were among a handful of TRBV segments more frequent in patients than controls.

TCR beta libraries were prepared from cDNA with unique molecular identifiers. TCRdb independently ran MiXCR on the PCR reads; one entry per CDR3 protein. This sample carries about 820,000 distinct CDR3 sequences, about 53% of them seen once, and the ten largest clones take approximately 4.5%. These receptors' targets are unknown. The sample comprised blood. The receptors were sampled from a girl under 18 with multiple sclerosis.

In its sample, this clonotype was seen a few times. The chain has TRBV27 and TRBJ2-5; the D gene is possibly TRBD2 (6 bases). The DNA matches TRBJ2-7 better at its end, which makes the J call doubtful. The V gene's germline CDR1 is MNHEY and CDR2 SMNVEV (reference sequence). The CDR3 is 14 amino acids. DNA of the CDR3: TGTGCCAGCAGACCGGGACTTACGAACTACGAGCAGTACTTC. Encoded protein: CASRPGLTNYEQYF.

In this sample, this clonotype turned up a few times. CDR3 sequence: CASSLGADRGANEQFF. The CDR3 nucleotides read TGTGCCAGCAGTTTAGGGGCTGACCGCGGAGCCAATGAGCAGTTCTTC. The rearrangement joins TRBV12-3 or TRBV12-4 to TRBJ2-1, with D uncertain. This CDR3 has 16 amino acids. Trimming cost V 1 base and J 6 bases, with 16 bases left between them.

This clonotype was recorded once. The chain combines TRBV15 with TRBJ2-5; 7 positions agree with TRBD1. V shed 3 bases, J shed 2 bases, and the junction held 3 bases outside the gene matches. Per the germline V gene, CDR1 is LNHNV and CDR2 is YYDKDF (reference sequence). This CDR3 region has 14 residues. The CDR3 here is CATSRTGQQETQYF. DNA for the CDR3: TGTGCCACCAGCAGGACAGGGCAACAAGAGACCCAGTACTTC.

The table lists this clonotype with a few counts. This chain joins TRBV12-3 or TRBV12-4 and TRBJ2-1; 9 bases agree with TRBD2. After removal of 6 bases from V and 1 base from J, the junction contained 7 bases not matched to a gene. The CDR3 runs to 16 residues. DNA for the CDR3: TGTGCCAGCAGCCGTAGCGGGAGCCGGTCCTACAATGAGCAGTTCTTC. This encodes CASSRSGSRSYNEQFF.

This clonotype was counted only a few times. The CDR3 here is CASSDYGETQYF. DNA for the CDR3: TGTGCCAGCAGTGACTACGGGGAGACCCAGTACTTC. The V and J genes are TRBV6-4 and TRBJ2-7; no definite D call. The assigned J gene may be wrong: the sequence end matches TRBJ2-5 better. The length of the CDR3 is 12 residues. Germline CDR1 MRHNA, CDR2 SNTAGT.

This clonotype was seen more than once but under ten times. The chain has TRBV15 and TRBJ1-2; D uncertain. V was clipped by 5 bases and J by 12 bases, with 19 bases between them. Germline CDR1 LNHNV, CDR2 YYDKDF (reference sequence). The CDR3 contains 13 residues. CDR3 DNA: TGTGCCACCAGCGGTAGGGCGGGTTTCGGGCACACCTTC. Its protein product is CATSGRAGFGHTF.

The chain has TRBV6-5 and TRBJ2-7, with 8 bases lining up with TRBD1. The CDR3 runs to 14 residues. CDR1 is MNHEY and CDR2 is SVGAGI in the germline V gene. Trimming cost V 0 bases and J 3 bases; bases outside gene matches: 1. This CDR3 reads CASSYSDRDYEQYF. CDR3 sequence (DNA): TGTGCCAGCAGTTACTCGGACAGGGACTACGAGCAGTACTTC.

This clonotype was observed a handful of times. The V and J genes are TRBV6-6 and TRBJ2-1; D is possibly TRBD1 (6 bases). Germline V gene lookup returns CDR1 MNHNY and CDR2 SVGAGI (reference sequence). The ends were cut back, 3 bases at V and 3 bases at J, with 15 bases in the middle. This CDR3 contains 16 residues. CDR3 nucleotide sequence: TGTGCCAGCAGTTATACGGCGGACAGCTACTACAATGAGCAGTTCTTC. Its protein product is CASSYTADSYYNEQFF.

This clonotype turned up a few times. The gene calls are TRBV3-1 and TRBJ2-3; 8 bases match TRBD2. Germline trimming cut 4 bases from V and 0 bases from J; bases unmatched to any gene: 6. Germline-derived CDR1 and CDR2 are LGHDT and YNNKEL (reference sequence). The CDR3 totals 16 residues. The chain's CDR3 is CASSLPSGSSTDTQYF. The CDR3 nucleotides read TGTGCCAGCAGCCTTCCTAGCGGGTCTAGCACAGATACGCAGTATTTT.

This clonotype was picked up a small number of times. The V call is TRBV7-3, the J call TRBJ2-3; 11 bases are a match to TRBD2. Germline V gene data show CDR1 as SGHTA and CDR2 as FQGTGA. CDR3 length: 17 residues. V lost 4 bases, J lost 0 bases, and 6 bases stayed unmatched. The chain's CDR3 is CASSSPRTSGSTDTQYF. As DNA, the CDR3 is TGTGCCAGCAGCTCACCCCGGACTAGCGGGAGCACAGATACGCAGTATTTT.

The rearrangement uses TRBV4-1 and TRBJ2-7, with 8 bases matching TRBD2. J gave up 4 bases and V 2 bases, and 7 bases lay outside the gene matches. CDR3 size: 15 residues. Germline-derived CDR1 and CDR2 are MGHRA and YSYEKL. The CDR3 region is CASSQPSGRRYEQYF. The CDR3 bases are TGCGCCAGCAGCCAACCCAGCGGGAGACGATACGAGCAGTACTTC.

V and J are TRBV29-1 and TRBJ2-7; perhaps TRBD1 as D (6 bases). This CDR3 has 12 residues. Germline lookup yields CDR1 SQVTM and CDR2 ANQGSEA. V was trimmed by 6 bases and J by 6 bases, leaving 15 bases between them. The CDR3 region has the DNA TGCAGCGTCGGGAACAGGGTCTCCGAGCAGTACTTC. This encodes CSVGNRVSEQYF.

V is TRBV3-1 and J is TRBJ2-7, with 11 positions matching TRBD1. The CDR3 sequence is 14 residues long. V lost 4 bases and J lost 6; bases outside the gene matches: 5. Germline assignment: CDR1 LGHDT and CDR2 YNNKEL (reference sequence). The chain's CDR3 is CASSRDRGSVEQYF. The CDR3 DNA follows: TGTGCCAGCAGCCGGGACAGGGGGTCAGTCGAGCAGTACTTC.

The CDR3: CASSQTRPWQAGNTIYF. The CDR3, as DNA: TGTGCCAGCAGCCAGACCCGTCCCTGGCAAGCTGGAAACACCATATATTTT. The J gene is TRBJ1-3, the V gene TRBV6-2 or TRBV6-3; D call uncertain. The CDR3 has 17 amino acids. The V and J ends lost 6 bases and 2 bases respectively, with 20 bases between them. CDR1 is MNHEY and CDR2 is SVGEGT in the germline V gene.

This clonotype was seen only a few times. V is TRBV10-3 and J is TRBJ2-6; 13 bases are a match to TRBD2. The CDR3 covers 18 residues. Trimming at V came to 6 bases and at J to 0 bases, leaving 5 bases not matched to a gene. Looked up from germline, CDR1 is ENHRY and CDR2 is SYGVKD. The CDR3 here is CAISPTSGGASGANVLTF. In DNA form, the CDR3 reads TGTGCCATCAGCCCTACTAGCGGGGGGGCCTCTGGGGCCAACGTCCTGACTTTC.

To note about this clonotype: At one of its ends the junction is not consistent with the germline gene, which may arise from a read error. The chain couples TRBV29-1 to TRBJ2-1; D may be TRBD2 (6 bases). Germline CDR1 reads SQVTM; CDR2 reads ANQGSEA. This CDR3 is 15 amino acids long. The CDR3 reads CNVGWSGSSYNEQFF. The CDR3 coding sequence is TGCAACGTTGGGTGGTCCGGGAGCTCCTACAATGAGCAGTTCTTC.

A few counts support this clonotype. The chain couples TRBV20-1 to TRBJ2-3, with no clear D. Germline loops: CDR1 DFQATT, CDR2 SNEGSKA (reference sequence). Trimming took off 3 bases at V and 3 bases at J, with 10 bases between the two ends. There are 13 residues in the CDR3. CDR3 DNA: TGCAGTGCTAGGGTAACAGTAACAGATACGCAGTATTTT. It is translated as CSARVTVTDTQYF.

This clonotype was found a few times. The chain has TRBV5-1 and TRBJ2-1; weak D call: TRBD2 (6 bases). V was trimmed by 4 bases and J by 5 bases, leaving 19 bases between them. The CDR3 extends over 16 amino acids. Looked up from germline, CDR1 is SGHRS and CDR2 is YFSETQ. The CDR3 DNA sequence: TGCGCCAGCAGCCTGTATCTAGGTGGGACTCACAATGAGCAGTTCTTC. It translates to CASSLYLGGTHNEQFF.

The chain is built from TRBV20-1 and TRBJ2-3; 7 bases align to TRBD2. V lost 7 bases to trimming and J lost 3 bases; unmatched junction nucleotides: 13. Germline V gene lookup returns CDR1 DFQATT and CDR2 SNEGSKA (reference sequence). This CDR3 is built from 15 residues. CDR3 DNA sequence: TGCAGTGGAACGACCGGGACTAAAGAAACAGATACGCAGTATTTT. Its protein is CSGTTGTKETDTQYF.

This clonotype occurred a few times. The CDR3 loop is CSVQLNTEAFF. The DNA of the CDR3 is TGCAGCGTTCAGCTGAACACTGAAGCTTTCTTT. The genes are TRBV29-1 and TRBJ1-1; D call uncertain. Per germline, CDR1 SQVTM and CDR2 ANQGSEA. The CDR3 runs to 11 residues. V was shortened by 5 bases and J by 0 bases, with 4 bases between the two germline ends.

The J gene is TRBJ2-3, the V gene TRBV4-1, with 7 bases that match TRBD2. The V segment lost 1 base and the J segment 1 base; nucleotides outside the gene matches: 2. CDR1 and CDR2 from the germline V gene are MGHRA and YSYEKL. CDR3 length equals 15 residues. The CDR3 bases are TGCGCCAGCAGCCAAGCTCTAGCGGGCACAGATACGCAGTATTTT. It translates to CASSQALAGTDTQYF.

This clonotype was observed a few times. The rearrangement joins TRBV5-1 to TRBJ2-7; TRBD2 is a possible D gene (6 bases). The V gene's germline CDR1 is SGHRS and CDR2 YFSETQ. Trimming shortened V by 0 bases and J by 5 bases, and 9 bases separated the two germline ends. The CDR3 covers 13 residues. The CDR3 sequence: CASSLAGGDEQYF. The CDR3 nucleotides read TGCGCCAGCAGCTTGGCCGGCGGGGACGAGCAGTACTTC.

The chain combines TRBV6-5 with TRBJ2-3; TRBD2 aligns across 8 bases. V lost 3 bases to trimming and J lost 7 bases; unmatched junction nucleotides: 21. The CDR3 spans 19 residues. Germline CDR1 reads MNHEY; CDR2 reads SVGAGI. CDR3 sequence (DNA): TGTGCCAGCAGTTATCGACTAGCTGAAGGGAGCGGGAGTCCTAATACGCAGTATTTT. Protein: CASSYRLAEGSGSPNTQYF.

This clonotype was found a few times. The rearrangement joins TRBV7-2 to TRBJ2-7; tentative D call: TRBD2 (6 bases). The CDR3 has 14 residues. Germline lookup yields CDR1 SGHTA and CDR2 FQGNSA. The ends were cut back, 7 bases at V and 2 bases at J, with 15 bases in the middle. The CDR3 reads CASNTLAGPYEQYF. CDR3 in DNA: TGTGCCAGCAACACCCTGGCGGGACCCTACGAGCAGTACTTC.

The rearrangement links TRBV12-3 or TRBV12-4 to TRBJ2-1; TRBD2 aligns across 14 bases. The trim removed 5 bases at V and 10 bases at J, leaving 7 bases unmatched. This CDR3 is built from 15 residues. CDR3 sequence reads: CASSPTSGGDPEQFF. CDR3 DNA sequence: TGTGCCAGCAGTCCGACTAGCGGGGGGGACCCGGAGCAGTTCTTC.

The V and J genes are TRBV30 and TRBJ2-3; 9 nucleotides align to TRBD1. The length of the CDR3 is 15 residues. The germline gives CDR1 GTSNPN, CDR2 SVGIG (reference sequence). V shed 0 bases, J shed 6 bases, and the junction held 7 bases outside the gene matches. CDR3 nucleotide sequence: TGTGCCTGGAGTGTAACAGGGGGCATTTTGGATACGCAGTATTTT. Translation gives CAWSVTGGILDTQYF.

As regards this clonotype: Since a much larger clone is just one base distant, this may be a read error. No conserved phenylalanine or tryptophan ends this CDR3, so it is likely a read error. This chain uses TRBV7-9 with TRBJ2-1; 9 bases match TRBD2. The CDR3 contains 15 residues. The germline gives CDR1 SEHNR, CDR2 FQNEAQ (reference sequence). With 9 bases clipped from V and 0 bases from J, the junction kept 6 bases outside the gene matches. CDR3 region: CASSILAGSYNEQFL. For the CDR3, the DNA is TGTGCCAGTAGTATACTAGCGGGCTCCTACAATGAGCAGTTCTTG.

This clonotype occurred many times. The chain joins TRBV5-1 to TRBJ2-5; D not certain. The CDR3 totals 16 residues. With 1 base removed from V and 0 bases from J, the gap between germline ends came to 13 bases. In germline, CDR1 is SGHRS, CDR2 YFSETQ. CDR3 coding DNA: TGCGCCAGCAGCTTGTTCGGGCATCAGGACCAAGAGACCCAGTACTTC. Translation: CASSLFGHQDQETQYF.

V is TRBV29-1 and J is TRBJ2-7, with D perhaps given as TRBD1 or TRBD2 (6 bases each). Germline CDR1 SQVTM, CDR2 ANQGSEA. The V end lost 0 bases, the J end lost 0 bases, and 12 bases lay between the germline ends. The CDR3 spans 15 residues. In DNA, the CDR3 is TGCAGCGTTGAAGAGGCGGGGACAAGCTCCTACGAGCAGTACTTC. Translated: CSVEEAGTSSYEQYF.

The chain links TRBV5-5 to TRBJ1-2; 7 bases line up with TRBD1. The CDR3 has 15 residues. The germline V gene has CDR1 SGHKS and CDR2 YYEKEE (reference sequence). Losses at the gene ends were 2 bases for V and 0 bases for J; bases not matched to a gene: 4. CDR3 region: CASSFGQDSNYGYTF. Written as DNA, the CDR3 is TGTGCCAGCAGCTTCGGACAGGATTCTAACTATGGCTACACCTTC.